A single sample gave rise to the 9 T cell receptor beta chains below, sequenced in a study of patients and donors after allogeneic stem cell transplantation. TCRdb re-called the RT-PCR reads through MiXCR, storing one row per CDR3 protein. The sample includes roughly 940,000 distinct CDR3 sequences, roughly 18% seen only once; the top ten take 5.5% to 6.5%. The specimen sequenced was blood, either unsorted or a sorted T cell fraction (not recorded which). The receptors were sampled from a human donor who was either an allogeneic HSCT recipient or a stem cell or donor lymphocyte infusion donor (not recorded which). It is not recorded whose cells these are; they may come from a transplant donor.

Ten or more counts support this clonotype. The chain carries TRBV24-1 and TRBJ2-2; D is possibly TRBD1 (6 bases). V dropped 7 bases and J dropped 2 bases, with 10 bases sitting between them. CDR1 is KGHDR, CDR2 SFDVKD, per germline. The CDR3 is 14 residues long. The CDR3 sequence: CATREQGNTGELFF. Here the CDR3 DNA reads TGTGCCACCAGGGAACAGGGAAACACCGGGGAGCTGTTTTTT.

The rearrangement links TRBV3-1 to TRBJ2-5; 12 bases map to TRBD2. V was clipped by 5 bases and J by 2 bases; unmatched bases: 6. Germline assignment: CDR1 LGHDT and CDR2 YNNKEL (reference sequence). The CDR3 contains 16 residues. CDR3 residues: CASSNGLAGRQETQYF. The CDR3 DNA reads as TGTGCCAGCAGCAACGGACTAGCGGGGAGACAAGAGACCCAGTACTTC.

V and J are TRBV7-9 and TRBJ1-6; D is undetermined. V lost 5 bases, J lost 9 bases, and 8 bases lay in between. Per the germline V gene, CDR1 is SEHNR and CDR2 is FQNEAQ (reference sequence). The CDR3 runs 12 residues. CDR3 DNA sequence: TGTGCCAGCAGCCGCCGAGGTTCACCCCTCCACTTT. It yields the protein CASSRRGSPLHF.

V and J are TRBV7-2 and TRBJ2-2; the D is unclear. Trimming took 2 bases from V and 1 from J, leaving 8 bases between them. Germline CDR1 and CDR2: SGHTA and FQGNSA. This CDR3 has 15 residues. The CDR3 DNA sequence: TGTGCCAGCAGCTTAATGCCTCTGAACACCGGGGAGCTGTTTTTT. Translation gives CASSLMPLNTGELFF. The full variable domain, in which reference TRBV7-2 and TRBJ2-2 provide the parts outside the CDR3, is GAGVSQSPSNKVTEKGKDVELRCDPISGHTALYWYRQSLGQGLEFLIYFQGNSAPDKSGLPSDRFSAERTGGSVSTLTIQRTQQEDSAVYLCASSLMPLNTGELFFGEGSRLTVL.

This clonotype was counted at least ten times. This chain uses TRBV3-1 with TRBJ2-7; D may correspond to TRBD1 or TRBD2 (5 bases each). Germline values: CDR1 LGHDT, CDR2 YNNKEL (reference sequence). This CDR3 region has 11 residues. V dropped 6 bases and J dropped 5 bases, with 8 bases sitting between them. DNA for the CDR3: TGTGCCAGCAGTCAGGGACACGAGCAGTACTTC. This codes for CASSQGHEQYF.

The chain couples TRBV28 to TRBJ2-7; D might be TRBD1 (6 bases). Per germline, CDR1 MDHEN and CDR2 SYDVKM. CDR3 length: 14 residues. Trimming shortened V by 5 bases and J by 7 bases, and 18 bases separated the two germline ends. The CDR3 bases are TGTGCCAGCAGTACACGATCCGGGACAAGGGAGCAGTACTTC. Translation gives CASSTRSGTREQYF.

The chain carries TRBV12-3 or TRBV12-4 and TRBJ1-4; TRBD1 might be the D (5 bases). V was trimmed by 3 bases and J by 8 bases, leaving 16 bases between them. The CDR3 contains 15 residues. The DNA of the CDR3 is TGTGCCAGCAGTTTTTCATTAGGGACCTCAGAAAAACTGTTTTTT. Translated: CASSFSLGTSEKLFF.

This clonotype was seen more than once but under ten times. CDR3 coding DNA: TGCAGTGCTAGCGTAGGACAACCGTACAACTATGGCTACACCTTC. This encodes CSASVGQPYNYGYTF. V is TRBV20-1 and J is TRBJ1-2; a possible D gene is TRBD1 (5 bases). CDR1 is DFQATT and CDR2 is SNEGSKA in the germline V gene (reference sequence). V gave up 3 bases and J gave up 2 bases, with 16 bases separating them. The CDR3 extends over 15 amino acids.

The genes are TRBV20-1 and TRBJ2-1, with 10 bases that match TRBD2. Germline V lookup: CDR1 DFQATT, CDR2 SNEGSKA (reference sequence). The CDR3 has 16 residues. After removal of 0 bases from V and 5 bases from J, the junction contained 7 bases not matched to a gene. CDR3 DNA sequence: TGCAGTGCTAGAGATCGGCAGCGGGAGGGACACAATGAGCAGTTCTTC. Protein: CSARDRQREGHNEQFF.